This T cell receptor (beta chain) was identified during a study of blood T cell repertoires in COVID-19. Study-wide context: PBMCs, B-cell-depleted T cells, or T cells provided the cDNA or gDNA that made up the material.

Libraries were prepared by immunoSEQ multiplex PCR; TCRdb keeps only in-frame clonotypes and omits some of them. The table lists about 260,000 clones, about nine tenths of them singletons. Germline V lookup: CDR1 SGHRS, CDR2 YFSETQ. The CDR3 runs to 16 residues. V lost 3 bases, J lost 1 base, and 8 bases stayed unmatched. The chain uses TRBV5-1 and TRBJ2-5; 8 bases agree with TRBD1. This clonotype was obtained from a woman aged 40 to 55 who had recovered from COVID-19. The sample consisted of peripheral blood. As DNA, the CDR3 is TGCGCCAGCAGCTCCAACCTCGGACAGGGCCAAGAGACCCAGTACTTC. It codes for CASSSNLGQGQETQYF.